What follows are 12 T cell receptor beta chains derived from one specimen sequenced in a study of T-cell memory formation after mild COVID-19. TCRdb processed the 5' RACE reads anew with MiXCR; each CDR3 protein has one entry. This repertoire shows under 550,000 distinct CDR3 sequences, about 20% found once; its top ten account for approximately 13%. Sequencing was carried out using PBMCs or a T cell subset sorted from them (not recorded which). The receptor set was obtained from an adult woman who had mild COVID-19 (a few samples of this study predate the infection). Cell type and time point are not known.

This rearrangement joins TRBV27 to TRBJ2-1, with TRBD2 identical over 12 bases. The CDR3 has 16 residues. The V segment lost 5 bases and the J segment 9 bases; nucleotides outside the gene matches: 11. Germline CDR1 is MNHEY and CDR2 is SMNVEV (reference sequence). In DNA, the CDR3 is TGTGCCAGCAGTCCCCTGGCTAGCGGGAGGGCCAGTGAGCAGTTCTTC. Translating gives CASSPLASGRASEQFF.

The V and J genes are TRBV12-3 or TRBV12-4 and TRBJ2-5; tentatively, D is TRBD1 or TRBD2 (5 bases each). The germline V and J ends were trimmed by 3 bases and 5 bases, with 13 bases remaining between them. The CDR3 extends over 14 amino acids. For the CDR3, the DNA is TGTGCCAGCAGTTTGCCCGGGGCCGGCGAGACCCAGTACTTC. This encodes CASSLPGAGETQYF.

V is TRBV5-1 and J is TRBJ2-6; no firm D call. V was cut by 5 bases and J by 0 bases, with 18 bases left in between. The germline V gene encodes CDR1 SGHRS and CDR2 YFSETQ. The CDR3 is 18 amino acids. CDR3 region: CASRVVGITYSGANVLTF. CDR3 coding DNA: TGCGCCAGCAGGGTAGTGGGAATCACCTACTCTGGGGCCAACGTCCTGACTTTC.

This chain connects TRBV20-1 to TRBJ2-3, with TRBD2 identical over 7 bases. This CDR3 has 14 residues. With V trimmed by 6 bases and J by 0 bases, 6 bases remained unmatched. Germline lookup yields CDR1 DFQATT and CDR2 SNEGSKA (reference sequence). The CDR3, as DNA: TGCAGTGCCTCTAGCGGACCTAGCACAGATACGCAGTATTTT. This sequence encodes CSASSGPSTDTQYF.

The V call is TRBV11-2, the J call TRBJ2-7, with D perhaps assigned TRBD1 or TRBD2 (5 bases each). V was shortened by 5 bases and J by 2 bases, with 13 bases between the two germline ends. There are 14 residues in the CDR3. CDR1 is SGHAT, CDR2 FQNNGV, per germline. The DNA of the CDR3 is TGTGCCAGCAGCCCCTCGGGGCATCCCTACGAGCAGTACTTC. Its translation: CASSPSGHPYEQYF.

The chain carries TRBV12-3 or TRBV12-4 and TRBJ1-1; D is possibly TRBD1 (6 bases). The CDR3 contains 13 residues. Trimming took off 8 bases at V and 1 base at J, with 11 bases between the two ends. CDR3 DNA sequence: TGTGCCAGCTTAAAACAGGGGAACACTGAAGCTTTCTTT. This codes for CASLKQGNTEAFF.

This clonotype showed up just a few times. This chain uses TRBV7-2 with TRBJ2-7; 7 nucleotides match TRBD1. V was clipped by 6 bases and J by 5 bases; unmatched bases: 4. The length of the CDR3 is 12 residues. Germline-derived CDR1 and CDR2 are SGHTA and FQGNSA. CDR3 in amino acids: CASRTGNHEQYF. The CDR3 DNA is TGTGCCAGCAGGACAGGGAACCACGAGCAGTACTTC.

This clonotype has just a few counts. The V gene is TRBV20-1, the J gene TRBJ2-7; the match to TRBD2 covers 15 bases. This CDR3 contains 18 residues. Germline lookup yields CDR1 DFQATT and CDR2 SNEGSKA (reference sequence). After removal of 3 bases from V and 3 bases from J, the junction contained 12 bases not matched to a gene. The CDR3, as DNA: TGCAGTGCTAGGCCCGGACTAGCGGGGGGGCCGAGAATCTACGAGCAGTACTTC. Residues: CSARPGLAGGPRIYEQYF.

The chain links TRBV7-9 to TRBJ2-7, with 7 bases that match TRBD1. Germline V lookup: CDR1 SEHNR, CDR2 FQNEAQ (reference sequence). V lost 5 bases and J lost 0; bases outside the gene matches: 16. The CDR3 has 18 amino acids. CDR3 nucleotide sequence: TGTGCCAGCAGCCGAGGTCGGATAGGGGGCGCGGACTCCTACGAGCAGTACTTC. Its translation is CASSRGRIGGADSYEQYF.

The chain carries TRBV7-9 and TRBJ2-3, with 9 positions matching TRBD2. CDR3 length: 15 residues. Germline V gene data show CDR1 as SEHNR and CDR2 as FQNEAQ (reference sequence). V gave up 4 bases and J gave up 3 bases; unmatched junction bases: 5. Here the CDR3 DNA reads TGTGCCAGCAGCTCGCGGGGGGGCCAAACAGATACGCAGTATTTT. This sequence encodes CASSSRGGQTDTQYF.

V gene TRBV27 combines with J gene TRBJ1-2; possibly TRBD1 for D (5 bases). Trimming pared 2 bases from V and 7 bases from J, leaving 17 bases between. Germline V gene sequence: CDR1 MNHEY, CDR2 SMNVEV (reference sequence). The CDR3 runs 15 residues. In nucleotides, the CDR3 is TGTGCCAGCAGTTTAAGTTTAGAGGGGACGGGTGGCTACACCTTC. It encodes CASSLSLEGTGGYTF.

The chain is built from TRBV6-2 or TRBV6-3 and TRBJ2-7; TRBD1 is a possible D gene (6 bases). Trimming stripped 2 bases from V and 2 bases from J, with 10 bases between. The CDR3 length is 14 residues. CDR1 is MNHEY, CDR2 SVGEGT, per germline. The CDR3 bases are TGTGCCAGCAGTTACGGAACAGGGCCCTACGAGCAGTACTTC. It yields the protein CASSYGTGPYEQYF.